The 17 T cell receptor beta chains in this list originate from one sample, sequenced in a study of cytotoxic CD8 clonotypes in ibrutinib-treated CLL. Produced via immunoSEQ multiplex PCR; TCRdb's table is partial and in-frame only. The sample carries about 130,000 clones, approximately 80% recorded once. Sample: PBMCs, taken after 24 months of ibrutinib treatment. The receptors shown here come from a human donor with chronic lymphocytic leukemia.

The gene calls are TRBV5-1 and TRBJ2-7, with D possibly TRBD1 on 8 matching bases. Trimming took off 4 bases at V and 6 bases at J, with 17 bases between the two ends. Germline V gene data show CDR1 as SGHRS and CDR2 as YFSETQ. The CDR3 loop spans 14 amino acids. Here the CDR3 reads CASSLGQGGREQYF. CDR3 DNA sequence: TGCGCCAGCAGCCTCGGACAGGGAGGGCGCGAGCAGTACTTC.

The gene calls are TRBV6-6 and TRBJ1-2; tentatively, D is TRBD1 (5 bases). This CDR3 comprises 15 residues. V shed 2 bases and J shed 4 bases, with 14 bases lying between them. Germline V gene data show CDR1 as MNHNY and CDR2 as SVGAGI (reference sequence). This CDR3 reads CASSYVRGDSYGYTF. CDR3 DNA: TGTGCCAGCAGTTACGTCCGAGGAGACAGCTATGGCTACACCTTC.

The rearrangement joins TRBV6-1 to TRBJ2-5; the D gene is possibly TRBD1 (6 bases). V dropped 6 bases and J dropped 8 bases, with 16 bases sitting between them. In germline, CDR1 is MNHNS, CDR2 SASEGT. This CDR3 has 13 residues. CDR3 in amino acids: CASRRTARGTQYF. The CDR3 coding sequence is TGTGCCAGCAGGAGGACAGCTCGCGGAACCCAGTACTTC.

V and J are TRBV2 and TRBJ2-4, with 7 positions matching TRBD1. CDR1 SNHLY and CDR2 FYNNEI come from the germline V gene. CDR3 length: 16 amino acids. The V gene end was trimmed by 4 bases and the J gene end by 0 bases; junction bases not matched to a gene: 6. The CDR3 sequence is CASSGQGTLAKNIQYF. DNA for the CDR3: TGTGCCAGCAGTGGACAGGGAACCTTAGCCAAAAACATTCAGTACTTC.

This clone appeared once. The chain carries TRBV19 and TRBJ2-5; 8 positions agree with TRBD1. CDR3 length: 14 amino acids. The trim removed 4 bases at V and 3 bases at J, leaving 4 bases unmatched. Per germline, CDR1 LNHDA and CDR2 SQIVND (reference sequence). The CDR3: CASSKRQGKETQYF. CDR3 sequence (DNA): TGTGCCAGTAGTAAAAGACAGGGGAAAGAGACCCAGTACTTC.

This chain links TRBV5-1 with TRBJ2-1; no clear D. CDR3 length: 12 amino acids. Between the trimmed V and J ends, which lost 4 bases and 6 bases, there was a span of 8 bases. Germline V lookup: CDR1 SGHRS, CDR2 YFSETQ. The CDR3 is CASSQRSNEQFF. The CDR3 DNA is TGCGCCAGCAGCCAAAGGTCCAATGAGCAGTTCTTC.

The chain carries TRBV6-1 and TRBJ2-1, with D uncertain. CDR1 MNHNS and CDR2 SASEGT come from the germline V gene. The CDR3 runs 14 residues. V lost 5 bases to trimming and J lost 11 bases, with 19 bases between them. CDR3 coding DNA: TGTGCCAGCAGTCCTATTGAGACGTTCGGTAAGCAGTTCTTC. Its protein product is CASSPIETFGKQFF.

The rearrangement uses TRBV10-3 and TRBJ1-2; no firm D call. The germline gives CDR1 ENHRY, CDR2 SYGVKD. The CDR3 extends over 15 amino acids. V was shortened by 0 bases and J by 5 bases, with 13 bases between the two germline ends. Here the CDR3 DNA reads TGTGCCATCAGTGAGTCGGTAACAGTAGGATATGGCTACACCTTC. This translates into CAISESVTVGYGYTF.

The chain is built from TRBV11-2 and TRBJ2-7; D remains ambiguous. There are 11 residues in the CDR3. Germline CDR1 SGHAT, CDR2 FQNNGV. Trimming removed 1 base from V and 6 bases from J, with 4 bases in between. The DNA of the CDR3 is TGTGCCAGCAGCTTAGCTCTCGAGCAGTACTTC. It specifies CASSLALEQYF. Variable domain in full (rest from reference TRBV11-2 and TRBJ2-7): EAGVAQSPRYKIIEKRQSVAFWCNPISGHATLYWYQQILGQGPKLLIQFQNNGVVDDSQLPKDRFSAERLKGVDSTLKIQPAKLEDSAVYLCASSLALEQYFGPGTRLTVT.

The genes are TRBV5-4 and TRBJ2-7; 8 bases align to TRBD1. The CDR3 is 14 amino acids. With 4 bases clipped from V and 3 bases from J, the junction kept 6 bases outside the gene matches. Germline V gene data show CDR1 as SGHNT and CDR2 as YYREEE (reference sequence). The CDR3 spells CASSLWTGIYEQYF. The CDR3, as DNA: TGTGCCAGCAGCCTCTGGACAGGGATCTACGAGCAGTACTTC.

The chain combines TRBV28 with TRBJ2-3; D ambiguous. CDR3 length equals 13 residues. V was pared by 6 bases and J by 2 bases, with 9 bases between. Germline-derived CDR1 and CDR2 are MDHEN and SYDVKM. In DNA, the CDR3 is TGTGCCAGCAGCGGCGACCCCACAGATACGCAGTATTTT. The encoded protein is CASSGDPTDTQYF.

The gene calls are TRBV7-2 and TRBJ1-3; D uncertain. Germline V gives CDR1 SGHTA, CDR2 FQGNSA. V shed 1 base and J shed 4 bases, with 5 bases lying between them. This CDR3 region has 13 residues. This CDR3 is CASSLGAGNTIYF. The CDR3 DNA sequence: TGTGCCAGCAGCTTAGGGGCCGGAAACACCATATATTTT.

This clone has just one count. V usage is TRBV6-5 and J usage is TRBJ1-2; perhaps TRBD1 as D (6 bases). Germline assignment: CDR1 MNHEY and CDR2 SVGAGI. The ends were cut back, 5 bases at V and 7 bases at J, with 17 bases in the middle. The CDR3 length is 14 residues. The CDR3: CASSPTGGSGGYTF. CDR3 coding DNA: TGTGCCAGCAGTCCGACAGGAGGTAGTGGTGGCTACACCTTC.

The chain uses TRBV19 and TRBJ1-5, with a possible D match to TRBD1 (5 bases). Trimming stripped 7 bases from V and 6 bases from J, with 16 bases between. CDR1 is LNHDA and CDR2 is SQIVND in the germline V gene (reference sequence). This CDR3 is built from 14 residues. DNA of the CDR3: TGTGCCAGTACCCAGTGGGGGGTGGGTCAGCCCCAGCATTTT. This translates into CASTQWGVGQPQHF.

Only a few counts were recorded for this clone. The rearrangement joins TRBV19 to TRBJ2-4, with D hard to call. Trimming took off 3 bases at V and 0 bases at J, with 3 bases between the two ends. The CDR3 is made up of 13 amino acids. CDR1 is LNHDA, CDR2 SQIVND, per germline (reference sequence). Written as DNA, the CDR3 is TGTGCCAGTAGTATGACAGCCAAAAACATTCAGTACTTC. Translating it yields CASSMTAKNIQYF.

This clone was counted only a few times. The chain links TRBV11-3 to TRBJ1-1; D may be TRBD1 (6 bases). Germline values: CDR1 SGHNT, CDR2 YENEEA. The CDR3 covers 13 residues. The V end lost 6 bases, the J end lost 1 base, and 9 bases lay between the germline ends. CDR3 DNA: TGTGCCAGCAGTTCAGGGGAGAACACTGAAGCTTTCTTT. Its protein is CASSSGENTEAFF.

V and J are TRBV21-1 and TRBJ1-1; no check of the table's D call, TRBD1, against the DNA was made. TRBV21-1 is listed as a pseudogene. The CDR3 contains 16 residues. The CDR3 protein is CASSAPGQGARAEAFF. The CDR3 nucleotides read TGTGCCAGCAGCGCGCCGGGACAGGGGGCACGGGCTGAAGCTTTCTTT.